Detailed here is one T cell receptor beta chain. The antigen this receptor binds is unknown. Per-base quality was not reported, and no clone a single base away is much larger than it. The entry originates in a study of cytomegalovirus exposure and HLA in healthy donors (dated by TCRdb to about 2017). Broadly, across the study: An earlier analysis of 587 of the donors reported around 280 Gb of sequence data and 95 million to 140 million unique TCR beta sequences obtained from 150 million to 200 million T cells. Using immunosequencing, the study profiled T cell repertoires from 666 subjects and related those repertoires to cytomegalovirus serostatus. Typing coverage varied by locus: roughly 629-640 donors for A, B, C, DRB1 and DQB1; approximately 500 for DQA1; approximately 610 for DPA1; 450 to 480 for DPB1. Approximately 300 gigabases of sequencing data and tens of millions of unique TCR sequences were included in an early release covering under 650 HLA-typed donors. The aim of the study was to test whether cataloging public T cell receptors could identify signatures of past pathogen exposure. To study patterns of TCR occurrence, a later analysis re-analyzed previously published TCR beta repertoires from 666 donors and added high-resolution HLA genotyping. Donor age, sex, ethnicity and CMV serostatus were collected together with the repertoire data. The study combined high-throughput TCR immunosequencing, statistical association of individual TCRs with disease status, and machine learning to predict cytomegalovirus infection status. Across roughly 420 genotyped donors of the cohort, an average of 235,054 unique TCR beta nucleotide sequences per donor were sequenced, and around 19% of those sequences were non-productive. An earlier analysis of 450 to 750 of the donors used high-throughput TCR beta sequencing to judge whether each TCR beta V gene segment behaved as functional or pseudogenic. Because of strong linkage in the cohort, a few DR-DQ haplotypes were treated as single units for association and clustering. A later genetic analysis took genome-wide SNP genotypes for about three fifths of the roughly 670 donors and used that subset as a discovery cohort. All discovery cohort repertoires had been generated on a single sequencing platform. The genetic ancestry cluster associated with self-reported Caucasian donors included 81% of the 398 genotyped donors. Both class I and class II loci were covered by HLA typing, at four-digit resolution. In the later analysis, no new phenotypic data were used to find candidate immune exposures; instead, reliance was placed on TCR beta sequences and their occurrence across donors. Along with the approximately 650-subject first cohort, a separate validation cohort of over a hundred different subjects was used.

Results and caveats for the whole study, not just this receptor: Because counts were too low, roughly 17 rarely observed V segments, including chromosome 9 orphons, were left out of the earlier analysis of several hundred of the donors. A later analysis found that most CMV-associated TCR beta chains appeared HLA-restricted, with HLA associations seemingly driven largely by CMV exposure. A group of highly shared sequence variants was considered likely to be a technical artifact of the sequencing pipeline. Assigning TCR associations to individual alleles was difficult when HLA alleles, especially DR and DQ, strongly co-occurred. In the study, roughly 160 TCR beta chains were listed as associated with cytomegalovirus. In vitro tests confirmed that a few of the cytomegalovirus-associated TCR beta chains recognize cytomegalovirus antigens. Because the 87-base-pair reads could not distinguish some IMGT-functional V segments, including TRBV6-2 and TRBV6-3, those segments were excluded. At a false discovery rate of 0.05, a later analysis linked under 20,000 TCR beta sequences to specific HLA alleles. While some public TCRs were present in many individuals, most TCR sequences turned up only very rarely across donors. Only TCR beta chains were sequenced in this cohort, and the absence of alpha or paired-chain data limited detectable features. A later genetic analysis associated a missense DCLRE1C variant with V-gene and J-gene trimming of TCR beta chains, and an independent cohort replicated the association. In both the original and validation cohorts, the classifier was reported to diagnose cytomegalovirus status with high specificity and sensitivity. Presence/absence analyses assumed roughly uniform sequencing depth across donors, an assumption that may not hold. A later analysis found that TCR association rates varied across HLA loci, with DRB1 alleles showing the most associated TCRs and HLA-C alleles the fewest. Immune exposure information for the cohort was limited to CMV serostatus. Because HLA typing was missing for some donors at each locus, association tests included only the typed subset. In an earlier analysis of 587 of the donors, most TCR beta V segments appeared in productive rearrangements about 90% or about 30% of the time, broadly matching IMGT annotations. Correlated functional status among segregating V segments might reflect linkage disequilibrium, but an unknown experimental factor could not be ruled out. In a later genetic analysis, fewer N-insertions in productive TCRs were reported among donors in an Asian-associated ancestry cluster than the 666-donor mean. According to a later analysis, parvovirus B19, influenza, CMV and Epstein-Barr virus appeared linked to several top co-occurrence clusters. According to the authors, the approach could potentially be generalized to other disease states and immunological phenotypes. A further reported finding was that TCR beta sequences accurately predicted the HLA-A and HLA-B alleles for most subjects in the first cohort. In a later analysis, HLA-associated TCR beta chains showed more clonal expansion and lower generation probabilities than non-associated chains that were equally common.

The V end gives up 3 bases and the J end 1 base, leaving 11 bases in the junction not matched to a gene. From cysteine to phenylalanine, the CDR3 is 16 amino acids long. Only the CDR3 part of the read is kept: 48 bases, read in frame from the first base. Sequences SQVTM (CDR1) and ANQGSEA (CDR2) are obtained from the germline V gene. Library generation was performed with the immunoSEQ multiplex PCR assay. The multiplex PCR relied on a mix of 60 forward primers for TCR Vbeta segments and 13 reverse primers for TCR Jbeta segments. The CDR3 region of rearranged TCR beta genes was amplified from genomic DNA with a multiplex PCR assay. The Illumina HiSeq System was used to sequence the amplified TCR beta libraries as 87-base-pair reads. Regarding the original processing steps: Across the 640 or so repertoires, a later analysis counted around 80 million unique TCR beta chains, approximately 10 million of which were shared by at least two donors. Raw reads were error-corrected and collapsed into unique sequences with a nearest-neighbor algorithm that merged closely related sequences to remove PCR and sequencing errors. To assign V, D and J gene segments, CDR3 sequences were aligned to IMGT reference sequences. For a sequence to be retained, a match of at least six nucleotides to both a V gene segment and a J gene segment was required. A rearrangement counted as productive if the CDR3 had no stop codons and remained in frame with V and J, and every other rearrangement counted as non-productive. Following IMGT convention, CDR3 was defined as the stretch from the second conserved V-encoded cysteine to the conserved J-encoded phenylalanine. Sequences without an unambiguous match to a single V gene segment were excluded from the earlier analysis of 500 to 700 of the donors. In an earlier analysis of around 590 of the donors, a V segment was called functional when productive rearrangements were above 56.7%, and segregating when the standard deviation between donors exceeded 5%. A statistical classification framework was built for diagnosing cytomegalovirus status from the catalog of TCR beta chain sequences. A later analysis assigned V and J genes by comparing TCR nucleotide sequences with IMGT/GENE-DB human TR gene sequences. Using the TCRdist pipeline, a later analysis assigned CDR3 sequences along with most-parsimonious VDJ recombination scenarios. In a later analysis, every TCR beta chain was defined by the combination of its CDR3 amino acid sequence and its V-gene family, and reads without a unique V-gene family were dropped. In a later analysis, nearly 600 highly shared, low-generation-probability nucleotide sequences were removed to address suspected cross-contamination and a sequencing artifact. A later analysis calculated a clonal expansion index for each public chain from normalized within-repertoire ranks of inferred template counts. Generation probabilities in a later analysis came from a VDJ recombination model fitted to out-of-frame rearrangements, and those results were checked against IGoR. In a later analysis, hypergeometric tests were used to score TCR-TCR, TCR-HLA and TCR-CMV co-occurrence, with a repertoire-size bias correction applied to TCR pairs. To estimate false discovery rates, a later analysis permuted the HLA or CMV assignments 20 times. In a later analysis, co-occurring TCRs were grouped using DBSCAN, and TCRdist sequence similarity was added for clustering within HLA-allele-positive subsets. Co-occurrence clustering excluded repertoires with fewer than 30,000 or more than 120,000 public chains, plus five with anomalous nucleotide sharing. In its TCRdb copy, this immuneACCESS table keeps in-frame sequences only and misses some clones. Where compared with another copy, unresolved V genes explain less than half of these, and the others have no known cause. That table supplies the V and J calls and clone size; D and trimming were determined from the DNA. In all, the sample holds roughly 120,000 clones, and around 78% of those were seen once. Roughly 3.5% of the sample is taken by the ten largest.

In total, approximately 690 healthy bone marrow donors made up the cohort. At the time of sampling, all cohort members were nominally healthy, though unrecorded immune exposures were likely present. The donor tested CMV seronegative and was one of the 352 seronegative cohort members. A peripheral blood sample was collected from each donor, and TCR beta sequencing was performed on peripheral blood mononuclear cells. Genomic DNA extraction from the blood cell samples was performed with the Qiagen DNeasy Blood Extraction Kit. This clonotype was obtained from a man aged 40-55 years in good health and CMV-seronegative. The V and J genes are TRBV29-1 and TRBJ2-5, and TRBD1 matches 7 of the central bases. The sequencing sample was made of PBMCs. Read as DNA, the sequence is TGCAGCGTTGATGCCTACGCCGGGACAGTCCAAGAGACCCAGTACTTC. This is translated as CSVDAYAGTVQETQYF. Where the CDR3 stops, the reference TRBV29-1 and TRBJ2-5 genes take over; the full variable domain is SAVISQKPSRDICQRGTSLTIQCQVDSQVTMMFWYRQQPGQSLTLIATANQGSEATYESGFVIDKFPISRPNLTFSTLTVSNMSPEDSSIYLCSVDAYAGTVQETQYFGPGTRLLVL.